A selection of T cell receptor beta chains follows, all from one sample in a study of identical twins. A single record per CDR3 protein comes from TCRdb applying MiXCR to the 5' RACE reads. The sample holds 450,000 to 500,000 distinct CDR3 sequences; 14% are singletons and the top ten take about 1%. These data also featured in a second study, about yellow fever vaccine responses in identical twins.

The specimen was CD4+ T cells sorted from blood. Receptors originate from a woman aged 18-29 years in good health. Each CDR3 is given with its conserved first and last residue. A D gene is named only where the DNA matches it firmly. Clone size is given for some rows only: seen once, a few or many times, or a class if the clone is expanded.

NA,NA,TRBJ2-7,TRBV7-2,TGTGCCAGCAGCTTAGCGTTCCCGAACGAGCAGTACTTC,CASSLAFPNEQYF
NA,TRBD1,TRBJ1-4,TRBV4-2,TGTGCCAGCAGCCAAGCGGGACAGCTATTCAGGGATGAAAAACTGTTTTTT,CASSQAGQLFRDEKLFF
NA,NA,TRBJ2-1,TRBV5-1,TGCGCCAGCAGCTTGTGGGGGCTCTACAATGAGCAGTTCTTC,CASSLWGLYNEQFF
many,NA,TRBJ2-1,TRBV20-1,TGCAGTGCTAGATCCGGGGCCAGTGAGCAGTTCTTC,CSARSGASEQFF
many,NA,TRBJ2-1,TRBV6-5,TGTGCCAGCAGTCAAACCCCCAATGAGCAGTTCTTC,CASSQTPNEQFF
few,TRBD1,TRBJ2-7,TRBV20-1,TGCAGTGCTCGCAGGGACAGGGGGTGGCGGGGCGACTACGAGCAGTACTTC,CSARRDRGWRGDYEQYF
NA,TRBD1,TRBJ2-7,TRBV4-1,TGCGCCAGCAGCCAAGAAAGGACAGGGTTTCTCTACGAGCAGTACTTC,CASSQERTGFLYEQYF
NA,NA,TRBJ2-7,TRBV29-1,TGCAGCGTTGAAGAGGGTACCGGCGAGCAGTACTTC,CSVEEGTGEQYF
many,NA,TRBJ2-5,TRBV5-5,TGTGCCAGCACCCTGTCCCGGATGTTGGGGACCCAGTACTTC,CASTLSRMLGTQYF
NA,NA,TRBJ2-7,TRBV28,TGTGCCAGCAGTTTCACCCTGGACTATTACGAGCAGTACTTC,CASSFTLDYYEQYF
many,NA,TRBJ2-2,TRBV6-6,TGTGCCAGCAGTTCCCTAGGGGACGCCGGGGAGCTGTTTTTT,CASSSLGDAGELFF
many,NA,TRBJ1-1,TRBV11-1,TGTGCCAGCAGCTTAGCGGTTGGGACGGCGAGGGGGAACACTGAAGCTTTCTTT,CASSLAVGTARGNTEAFF
NA,NA,TRBJ2-1,TRBV27,TGTGCCAGCAGTTTACCCCGCCCCACAGGTCCGCGCAGGCTACAGTCCAATGAGCAGTTCTTC,CASSLPRPTGPRRLQSNEQFF
NA,TRBD1,TRBJ2-7,TRBV7-9,TGTGCCAGCAGCTTAGCGTCGGGACAGGGCCCCTACGAGCAGTACTTC,CASSLASGQGPYEQYF
NA,TRBD2,TRBJ2-1,TRBV20-1,TGCAGTGCTACCTTAGCGGGATTCAGTGAGCAGTTCTTC,CSATLAGFSEQFF
NA,TRBD1,TRBJ2-5,TRBV3-1,TGTGCCAGCAGCCGCCGGGACAGGGTTATGGAGACCCAGTACTTC,CASSRRDRVMETQYF
few,TRBD2,TRBJ2-7,TRBV24-1,TGTGCCACCAGTGATTCGGCTAGCGGGGACTACGAGCAGTACTTC,CATSDSASGDYEQYF
few,TRBD2,TRBJ2-1,TRBV6-1,TGTGCCAGCAGCAGTCCAACTAGCGGGGGGCCATCATACAATGAGCAGTTCTTC,CASSSPTSGGPSYNEQFF
many,TRBD1,TRBJ1-4,TRBV7-9,TGTGCCAGCAGCCCGGCCGGACAGGGGGGCGAAAAACTGTTTTTT,CASSPAGQGGEKLFF
many,NA,TRBJ2-1,TRBV7-3,TGTGCCAGCAGCCCACGGCGGGCAGTCAATGAGCAGTTCTTC,CASSPRRAVNEQFF
few,TRBD2,TRBJ2-7,TRBV6-2/TRBV6-3,TGTGCCAGCAGTCCGGGACTAGCGGGAGTATCCGAGCAGTACTTC,CASSPGLAGVSEQYF
many,NA,TRBJ2-1,TRBV7-2,TGTGCCAGCAGTTTAAGAAGGGCCCTGGACAATGAGCAGTTCTTC,CASSLRRALDNEQFF
NA,TRBD2,TRBJ2-3,TRBV20-1,TGCAGTGCCCAGGGACTAGCGGGCACAGATACGCAGTATTTT,CSAQGLAGTDTQYF
few,NA,TRBJ2-5,TRBV6-5,TGTGCCAGCCGGAGGGACCAGGGGACCCAGTACTTC,CASRRDQGTQYF
few,NA,TRBJ2-1,TRBV2,TGTGCCAGCAGTGCTTCGGGACTTGGGCAGTTCTTC,CASSASGLGQFF
NA,TRBD1,TRBJ2-4,TRBV5-1,TGCGCCAGCAGCCCAGGACAGGTCTTTCTAGCCAAAAACATTCAGTACTTC,CASSPGQVFLAKNIQYF
few,NA,TRBJ2-7,TRBV9,TGTGCCAGCAGCGTAGGGGGACTGAATTACGAGCAGTACTTC,CASSVGGLNYEQYF
many,NA,TRBJ2-7,TRBV7-9,TGTGCCAGCAGCCGCCAGATCTACGAGCAGTACTTC,CASSRQIYEQYF
NA,TRBD1,TRBJ2-3,TRBV14,TGTGCCAGCAGCCAGATGGACAGGGATACAGATACGCAGTATTTT,CASSQMDRDTDTQYF
few,TRBD2,TRBJ2-1,TRBV10-1,TGCGCCAGCAGTAGGAGCGGGGATTACAATGAGCAGTTCTTC,CASSRSGDYNEQFF
many,TRBD1,TRBJ2-3,TRBV12-3/TRBV12-4,TGTGCCAGCAGTTCCGGACAGGGGGCTGCAGATACGCAGTATTTT,CASSSGQGAADTQYF
NA,NA,TRBJ2-3,TRBV11-3,TGTGCCAGCAGTTCCCAGAGGGCCAGCACAGATACGCAGTATTTT,CASSSQRASTDTQYF
many,TRBD2,TRBJ2-3,TRBV11-2,TGTGCCAGCAGCTTAGTAGCGGGGACAGATACGCAGTATTTT,CASSLVAGTDTQYF
few,NA,TRBJ1-4,TRBV28,TGTGCCAGCACCATCAACCTGGGACACGCCCGGTCATCCGAAAAACTGTTTTTT,CASTINLGHARSSEKLFF
NA,TRBD2,TRBJ2-5,TRBV20-1,TGCAGTGCTAGAGATCACCGACTAGCGGGAGTATGGCAAGAGACCCAGTACTTC,CSARDHRLAGVWQETQYF
few,NA,TRBJ2-2,TRBV9,TGTGCCAGTGCCAAAGGTGACGCCGGGGAGCTGTTTTTT,CASAKGDAGELFF
few,TRBD2,TRBJ2-3,TRBV3-1,TGTGCCAGCAGCTCTACAGTAACGTCGGCGGGAGTTTTAGGGGATACGCAGTATTTT,CASSSTVTSAGVLGDTQYF
NA,NA,TRBJ2-7,TRBV29-1,TGCAGCGTTGGGGACTTCTACGAGCAGTACTTC,CSVGDFYEQYF
NA,TRBD2,TRBJ2-1,TRBV18,TGTGCCAGCTCACCACCTCTAGCGGGACGGAGTGAGCAGTTCTTC,CASSPPLAGRSEQFF
many,TRBD1,TRBJ2-1,TRBV10-3,TGTGCCATCAGGAACGGACAGGGAACCTACAATGAGCAGTTCTTC,CAIRNGQGTYNEQFF
few,NA,TRBJ2-7,TRBV5-1,TGCGCCAGCAGCTATGGGGGGGGGCCAATTGCATACGAGCAGTACTTC,CASSYGGGPIAYEQYF
NA,TRBD2,TRBJ2-1,TRBV7-2,TGTGCCAGCAGCTACGCTGCCTCCGGGGGGGCGATCTACAATGAGCAGTTCTTC,CASSYAASGGAIYNEQFF
NA,NA,TRBJ1-6,TRBV5-8,TGTGCCAGCAGCCCGGGTAACTCCTATAATTCACCCCTCCACTTT,CASSPGNSYNSPLHF
NA,NA,TRBJ2-7,TRBV4-3,TGCGCCAGCAGCCAAGGCCTGGGTGGGAGTTCTAACTACGAGCAGTACTTC,CASSQGLGGSSNYEQYF
NA,NA,TRBJ2-7,TRBV7-3,TGTGCCAGCAGCTTTACGCGGGGTACCTACGAGCAGTACTTC,CASSFTRGTYEQYF
NA,TRBD1,TRBJ2-1,TRBV20-1,TGCAGTGCGCCTCCCGGGACAGGGGAGTTTTCCTACAATGAGCAGTTCTTC,CSAPPGTGEFSYNEQFF
NA,NA,TRBJ2-6,TRBV24-1,TGTGCCACCACAATCAGTCTGCGAAATAGGTCTGGGGCCAACGTCCTGACTTTC,CATTISLRNRSGANVLTF
few,TRBD2,TRBJ2-7,TRBV15,TGTGCCACCAGCAGAGAAAAACTAGCGGGGTCGACCTACGAGCAGTACTTC,CATSREKLAGSTYEQYF
few,NA,TRBJ2-2,TRBV7-2,TGTGCCAGCAGCTTAGGTGGTTTTTACACCGGGGAGCTGTTTTTT,CASSLGGFYTGELFF
few,TRBD1,TRBJ2-5,TRBV30,TGTGCCTGGAGTGCAGGTGGGGACAGGGAAAAGACCCAGTACTTC,CAWSAGGDREKTQYF
NA,TRBD1,TRBJ2-1,TRBV14,TGTGCCAGCAGCCAACCAGGGGGCGTATTACGAGAGCAGTTCTTC,CASSQPGGVLREQFF
few,NA,TRBJ2-6,TRBV19,TGTGCCAGTACCCGGCGGGGGACAGAATCATCTGGGGCCAACGTCCTGACTTTC,CASTRRGTESSGANVLTF
NA,NA,TRBJ2-3,TRBV7-2,TGTGCCAGCAGCTTAATCCCAGCCACAGATACGCAGTATTTT,CASSLIPATDTQYF
many,TRBD1,TRBJ2-2,TRBV12-3/TRBV12-4,TGTGCCAGCAGCGTGGGACAGGGTATAAGGGAGCTGTTTTTT,CASSVGQGIRELFF
few,NA,TRBJ2-7,TRBV5-1,TGCGCCAGCAGCTTGCACCGGGGGAGCTCCTACGAGCAGTACTTC,CASSLHRGSSYEQYF
few,TRBD2,TRBJ2-1,TRBV5-6,TGTGCCAGCAGGGCCTCCGGGACTAGCGGTTACAATGAGCAGTTCTTC,CASRASGTSGYNEQFF
few,TRBD2,TRBJ2-1,TRBV6-2/TRBV6-3,TGTGCCAGCAGTTACCAAGCGGGGGGGAAGAGCTCCTACAATGAGCAGTTCTTC,CASSYQAGGKSSYNEQFF
few,NA,TRBJ2-4,TRBV6-5,TGTGCCAGCAGTTTCGAGGACTTACTCGAAAACATTCAGTACTTC,CASSFEDLLENIQYF